This TCR beta chain was obtained from a study of cytomegalovirus exposure and HLA in healthy donors. Overall study results and limits: Later analysis associated a missense DCLRE1C variant with TCR beta V- and J-gene trimming.

V was pared by 4 bases and J by 4 bases, with 4 bases of the junction left unmatched. The germline V gene has CDR1 SGDLS and CDR2 YYNGEE. This CDR3 region has 14 residues. This clone showed up just a few times. Its antigen is not known. The PCR ran on 60 Vbeta and 13 Jbeta primers. Original processing notes: There were about 80 million unique TCR beta chains by a later count, and approximately 12 million of them were shared. Method: immunoSEQ multiplex PCR; TCRdb's copy keeps in-frame clones and lacks some. Clone size and the V and J calls come from that table; the DNA yielded D and trimming. The sample holds under 140,000 clones, nearly 80% seen once.

This receptor was identified in a woman aged 25 to 39 in good health and CMV-seronegative. The specimen sequenced was PBMCs. V gene TRBV9 combines with J gene TRBJ2-2; 7 bases align to TRBD1. The CDR3 DNA follows: TGTGCCAGCAGCCCCCGACAGGGCACCGGGGAGCTGTTTTTT. Residues: CASSPRQGTGELFF.